These 23 T cell receptor beta chains originate from one sample sequenced in a study of blood T cell repertoires in COVID-19. Sequencing used immunoSEQ multiplex PCR; TCRdb keeps in-frame clones, though not all of them. The table has some 300,000 clones, around 88% seen once. What was sequenced was peripheral blood. These receptor sequences come from a woman in her 70s with COVID-19, enrolled during active disease.

The chain uses TRBV5-8 and TRBJ2-7; D might be TRBD1 (6 bases). CDR3 length: 15 amino acids. Looked up from germline, CDR1 is SGHTS and CDR2 is YDEGEE. The V and J ends lost 4 bases and 4 bases respectively, with 18 bases between them. CDR3 residues: CASSAYRDGYYEQYF. CDR3 bases: TGTGCCAGCAGCGCCTACAGGGATGGGTATTACGAGCAGTACTTC. Variable domain in full (rest from reference TRBV5-8 and TRBJ2-7): EAGVTQSPTHLIKTRGQQATLRCSPISGHTSVYWYQQALGLGLQFLLWYDEGEERNRGNFPPRFSGRQFPNYSSELNVNALELEDSALYLCASSAYRDGYYEQYFGPGTRLTVT.

Remarks on this clone: A read error is possible here, since a much larger clone lies one base away. The chain combines TRBV7-9 with TRBJ2-7; possible D gene TRBD2, 6 bases. Trimming removed 1 base from V and 1 base from J, with 8 bases in between. The CDR3 extends over 14 amino acids. Germline-derived CDR1 and CDR2 are SEHNR and FQNEAQ (reference sequence). CDR3 DNA sequence: TGTGCCAGCAGCTTAGGTGGGGGGTCCTACGAGCAGTACTTC. Its translation: CASSLGGGSYEQYF.

The chain is built from TRBV19 and TRBJ1-1, with D uncertain. Between the trimmed V and J ends, which lost 0 bases and 2 bases, there was a span of 7 bases. The CDR3 totals 14 residues. Per the germline V gene, CDR1 is LNHDA and CDR2 is SQIVND (reference sequence). The CDR3 protein is CASSIEEENTEAFF. Written as DNA, the CDR3 is TGTGCCAGTAGTATAGAGGAGGAAAACACTGAAGCTTTCTTT.

V is TRBV3-1 (or the pseudogene TRBV3-2) and J is TRBJ1-1, with a possible D match to TRBD1 (6 bases). Trimming took 4 bases from V and 0 from J, leaving 15 bases between them. This CDR3 comprises 16 residues. CDR1 is LGHDT and CDR2 is YNNKEL in the germline V gene (reference sequence). The CDR3 DNA is TGTGCCAGCAGCCTGTGGGGGGGGGCTTTGAACACTGAAGCTTTCTTT. Translated, it gives CASSLWGGALNTEAFF.

The chain recombines TRBV7-9 with TRBJ1-3; possibly TRBD1 for D (5 bases). Germline lookup yields CDR1 SEHNR and CDR2 FQNEAQ (reference sequence). The CDR3 contains 13 residues. Trimming cost V 1 base and J 4 bases, with 5 bases left between them. CDR3: CASSLGTGNTIYF. The CDR3 region has the DNA TGTGCCAGCAGCTTAGGGACAGGAAACACCATATATTTT.

This clone came up once. The chain joins TRBV7-2 to TRBJ2-4, with TRBD1 as a possible D gene (5 bases). The V gene's germline CDR1 is SGHTA and CDR2 FQGNSA. Trimming shortened V by 2 bases and J by 6 bases, and 11 bases separated the two germline ends. The CDR3 has 14 residues. The CDR3 is CASSLMGQGNIQYF. CDR3 bases: TGTGCCAGCAGCTTAATGGGGCAGGGAAACATTCAGTACTTC.

The chain joins TRBV27 to TRBJ2-2; no reliable D call. Trimming took 10 bases from V and 8 from J, leaving 11 bases between them. This CDR3 is built from 11 residues. Germline V lookup: CDR1 MNHEY, CDR2 SMNVEV (reference sequence). CDR3 in DNA: TGTGCCACGCTCTTCGGGGGGGAGCTGTTTTTT. Protein sequence: CATLFGGELFF.

The chain has TRBV7-2 and TRBJ1-2; the match to TRBD1 covers 7 bases. From germline, CDR1 is SGHTA and CDR2 FQGNSA. The V gene end was trimmed by 1 base and the J gene end by 8 bases; junction bases not matched to a gene: 10. This CDR3 region has 15 residues. The CDR3 loop is CASSLVGQGEWGYTF. The DNA for the CDR3 is TGTGCCAGCAGCTTAGTAGGGCAGGGGGAATGGGGCTACACCTTC.

The chain recombines TRBV19 with TRBJ1-1; D is perhaps TRBD1 (6 bases). In germline, CDR1 is LNHDA, CDR2 SQIVND (reference sequence). This CDR3 contains 12 residues. Trimming stripped 6 bases from V and 7 bases from J, with 12 bases between. The CDR3 bases are TGTGCCAGTAGCCAGGGGTCCTATGAAGCTTTCTTT. Protein sequence: CASSQGSYEAFF. The whole variable domain, filled in from reference TRBV19 and TRBJ1-1, reads DGGITQSPKYLFRKEGQNVTLSCEQNLNHDAMYWYRQDPGQGLRLIYYSQIVNDFQKGDIAEGYSVSREKKESFPLTVTSAQKNPTAFYLCASSQGSYEAFFGQGTRLTVV.

The rearrangement uses TRBV4-2 and TRBJ2-7, with 13 bases fitting TRBD2. J gave up 7 bases and V 4 bases, and 13 bases lay outside the gene matches. The V gene's germline CDR1 is LGHNA and CDR2 YNFKEQ. CDR3 length: 17 amino acids. The CDR3 region has the DNA TGTGCCAGCAGCCCCCGGACTAGCGGGGGTAATCTACGAGAGCAGTACTTC. This encodes CASSPRTSGGNLREQYF.

V and J are TRBV19 and TRBJ2-1, with unresolved D. Trimming left V 2 bases short and J 10 bases short, with 12 bases between. Germline V gene sequence: CDR1 LNHDA, CDR2 SQIVND (reference sequence). The CDR3 length is 13 residues. The CDR3 nucleotides read TGTGCCAGTAGTATATCCGGGTTTGGCGAGCAGTTCTTC. It encodes CASSISGFGEQFF.

The V gene is TRBV19, the J gene TRBJ1-5, with a weak D call TRBD1 (6 bases). V dropped 7 bases and J dropped 7 bases, with 11 bases sitting between them. Germline CDR1 LNHDA, CDR2 SQIVND (reference sequence). There are 12 residues in the CDR3. This chain's CDR3 is CASTLRGQPQHF. In DNA, the CDR3 is TGTGCCAGTACCCTCAGGGGCCAGCCCCAGCATTTT.

This clone showed up just a few times. The genes are TRBV7-8 and TRBJ1-2; tentative D call: TRBD1 (5 bases). Germline CDR1 is SGHVS and CDR2 is FQNEAQ. The CDR3 covers 15 residues. V dropped 5 bases and J dropped 4 bases, with 17 bases sitting between them. As DNA, the CDR3 is TGTGCCAGCAGCGTTACAAGGGGACTGAGCTATGGCTACACCTTC. Encoded protein: CASSVTRGLSYGYTF. Looking up the rest from reference TRBV7-8 and TRBJ1-2 gives the full variable domain: GAGVSQSPRYKVAKRGQDVALRCDPISGHVSLFWYQQALGQGPEFLTYFQNEAQLDKSGLPSDRFFAERPEGSVSTLKIQRTQQEDSAVYLCASSVTRGLSYGYTFGSGTRLTVV.

The gene calls are TRBV7-2 and TRBJ2-1; TRBD2 agrees at 9 bases. The CDR3 is made up of 14 amino acids. V trimming: 9 bases; J trimming: 4 bases; junction bases outside the gene matches: 7. Germline CDR1 and CDR2: SGHTA and FQGNSA. As DNA, the CDR3 is TGTGCCAGTAAGCGGGGGGCCGCTTACAATGAGCAGTTCTTC. This translates into CASKRGAAYNEQFF. Combining the CDR3 with reference TRBV7-2 and TRBJ2-1 gives the whole variable domain GAGVSQSPSNKVTEKGKDVELRCDPISGHTALYWYRQSLGQGLEFLIYFQGNSAPDKSGLPSDRFSAERTGGSVSTLTIQRTQQEDSAVYLCASKRGAAYNEQFFGPGTRLTVL.

This chain connects TRBV3-1 (or the pseudogene TRBV3-2) to TRBJ2-7; 10 nucleotides line up with TRBD2. The CDR3 extends over 15 amino acids. Germline values: CDR1 LGHDT, CDR2 YNNKEL (reference sequence). Losses at the gene ends were 4 bases for V and 5 bases for J; bases not matched to a gene: 8. DNA for the CDR3: TGTGCCAGCAGCCTTATGAGCGGGGGGGCGCACGAGCAGTACTTC. Protein: CASSLMSGGAHEQYF.

V usage is TRBV24-1 and J usage is TRBJ2-2, with TRBD1 identical over 11 bases. The CDR3 loop spans 17 amino acids. Per the germline V gene, CDR1 is KGHDR and CDR2 is SFDVKD. The J segment lost 3 bases and the V segment lost 3 bases, leaving 5 bases of the junction unmatched. CDR3 loop: CATSDPGQGGDTGELFF. The DNA of the CDR3 is TGTGCCACCAGTGATCCGGGACAGGGGGGCGACACCGGGGAGCTGTTTTTT.

This clone appeared a single time. The sample has other DNA sequences that encode this CDR3 too. This sequence joins TRBV28 and TRBJ1-1, with unresolved D. V was pared by 3 bases and J by 4 bases, with 9 bases between. The germline V gene encodes CDR1 MDHEN and CDR2 SYDVKM. CDR3 length: 13 amino acids. The CDR3 region has the DNA TGTGCCAGCAGTTTGAGGGCAGCCACTGAAGCTTTCTTT. The encoded protein is CASSLRAATEAFF.

The chain recombines TRBV4-1 with TRBJ2-7, with 8 bases aligning to TRBD1. CDR1 and CDR2 (germline): MGHRA, YSYEKL. The CDR3 sequence is 16 residues long. Germline trimming cut 4 bases from V and 3 bases from J; bases unmatched to any gene: 11. The CDR3 is CASSLLPAGTGYEQYF. CDR3 nucleotides: TGCGCCAGCAGCCTACTACCTGCCGGGACAGGCTACGAGCAGTACTTC.

J is TRBJ1-2 and V is TRBV5-8; maybe TRBD1 (5 bases). Trimming stripped 6 bases from V and 3 bases from J, with 27 bases between. Germline CDR1 reads SGHTS; CDR2 reads YDEGEE. This CDR3 is built from 18 residues. CDR3 sequence (DNA): TGTGCCAGCAACATCCTGGGGGGGACCGCCGGGAAATACTATGGCTACACCTTC. Amino acids: CASNILGGTAGKYYGYTF.

The CDR3 here is CASRGQASNQPQHF. CDR3 nucleotide sequence: TGTGCCAGCAGGGGACAGGCTAGCAATCAGCCCCAGCATTTT. The chain joins TRBV2 to TRBJ1-5; 8 nucleotides agree with TRBD1. Germline V gene lookup returns CDR1 SNHLY and CDR2 FYNNEI. With V trimmed by 6 bases and J by 0 bases, 1 base remained unmatched. The CDR3 runs 14 residues. Full variable domain (rest looked up from reference TRBV2 and TRBJ1-5): EPEVTQTPSHQVTQMGQEVILRCVPISNHLYFYWYRQILGQKVEFLVSFYNNEISEKSEIFDDQFSVERPDGSNFTLKIRSTKLEDSAMYFCASRGQASNQPQHFGDGTRLSIL.

This chain joins TRBV28 and TRBJ2-3, with D unresolved. The germline V and J ends were trimmed by 2 bases and 3 bases, with 9 bases remaining between them. The CDR3 has 14 amino acids. Germline V CDR1 and CDR2: MDHEN, SYDVKM. CDR3 in DNA: TGTGCCAGCAGTTTAGAAAGGAGAACAGATACGCAGTATTTT. This encodes CASSLERRTDTQYF.

J is TRBJ1-4 and V is TRBV9; TRBD1 matches 10 bases. The J segment lost 1 base and the V segment lost 0 bases, leaving 6 bases of the junction unmatched. The CDR3 covers 18 residues. CDR1 and CDR2 (germline): SGDLS, YYNGEE. CDR3 DNA: TGTGCCAGCAGCGTAGGGACAGGGGGTTTTCAAACTAATGAAAAACTGTTTTTT. Translation gives CASSVGTGGFQTNEKLFF.

A note on this clone: Other DNA sequences within the sample encode an identical CDR3. The chain recombines TRBV2 with TRBJ1-1; D uncertain. CDR1 SNHLY and CDR2 FYNNEI come from the germline V gene. The CDR3 length is 14 residues. The V end was cut by 8 bases, the J end by 0 bases, with 13 bases between. DNA for the CDR3: TGTGCCAGCTCGGAGAGGTCCATGAACACTGAAGCTTTCTTT. It yields the protein CASSERSMNTEAFF.